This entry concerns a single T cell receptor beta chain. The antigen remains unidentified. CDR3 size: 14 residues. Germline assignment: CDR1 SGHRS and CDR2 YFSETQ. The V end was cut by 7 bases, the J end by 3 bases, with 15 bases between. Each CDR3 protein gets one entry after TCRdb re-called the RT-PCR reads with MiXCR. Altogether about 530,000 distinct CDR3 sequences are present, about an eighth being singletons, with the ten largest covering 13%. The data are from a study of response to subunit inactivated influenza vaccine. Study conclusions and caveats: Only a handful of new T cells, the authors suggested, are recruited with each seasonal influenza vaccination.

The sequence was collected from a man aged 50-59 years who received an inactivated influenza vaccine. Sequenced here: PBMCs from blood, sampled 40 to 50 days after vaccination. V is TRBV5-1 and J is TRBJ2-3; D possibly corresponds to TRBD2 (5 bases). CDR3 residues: CASGTAGETDTQYF. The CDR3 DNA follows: TGCGCCAGCGGCACCGCCGGGGAGACAGATACGCAGTATTTT. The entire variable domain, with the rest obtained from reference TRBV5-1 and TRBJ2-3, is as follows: KAGVTQTPRYLIKTRGQQVTLSCSPISGHRSVSWYQQTPGQGLQFLFEYFSETQRNKGNFPGRFSGRQFSNSRSEMNVSTLELGDSALYLCASGTAGETDTQYFGPGTRLTVL.